Below are 27 T cell receptor beta chains sequenced from a single sample in a study of CD4 T cells in relation to SARS-CoV-2 and coronaviruses. Clones were sequenced by immunoSEQ multiplex PCR, and TCRdb holds only the in-frame ones, with some missing. This table has about 28,000 clones, 74% appearing once. Unexposed donor CD4+ T cells date from 2011-2018, before the COVID-19 pandemic. Isolation of CD4+ T cells took place after less than 11 days in culture. Antigens for these TCRs are unknown. The sample comprised CD4+ T cells from PBMCs, cultured in vitro. These receptors all come from a human donor in good health.

The chain combines TRBV27 with TRBJ2-3; the D is unclear. Looked up from germline, CDR1 is MNHEY and CDR2 is SMNVEV (reference sequence). This CDR3 spans 15 amino acids. V gave up 5 bases and J gave up 7 bases, with 19 bases separating them. The DNA for the CDR3 is TGTGCCAGCAGTCGTCAACAGCCCGACTTTCATACGCAGTATTTT. Amino acid sequence: CASSRQQPDFHTQYF.

The chain is built from TRBV5-1 and TRBJ2-1; 8 bases agree with TRBD2. This CDR3 has 17 residues. With 4 bases clipped from V and 4 bases from J, the junction kept 13 bases outside the gene matches. Looked up from germline, CDR1 is SGHRS and CDR2 is YFSETQ. The CDR3 is CASSLLPTGGIYNEQFF. The DNA for the CDR3 is TGCGCCAGCAGCCTACTCCCAACGGGGGGGATATACAATGAGCAGTTCTTC.

The rearrangement uses TRBV6-2 or TRBV6-3 and TRBJ2-2; no clear D gene. The V gene's germline CDR1 is MNHEY and CDR2 SVGEGT. Trimming removed 5 bases from V and 4 bases from J, with 5 bases in between. The CDR3 extends over 12 amino acids. Here the CDR3 DNA reads TGTGCCAGCAGTAGTTTCACCGGGGAGCTGTTTTTT. Residues: CASSSFTGELFF.

The chain couples TRBV2 to TRBJ1-5; a weak D match, TRBD1 (6 bases). The V end lost 5 bases, the J end lost 3 bases, and 11 bases lay between the germline ends. Per germline, CDR1 SNHLY and CDR2 FYNNEI. CDR3 length: 14 amino acids. CDR3 DNA sequence: TGTGCCAGCAGTACCACAGGGTACAATCAGCCCCAGCATTTT. Protein product: CASSTTGYNQPQHF.

This clone was found a few times. The chain employs TRBV7-2 and TRBJ2-3, with 8 bases fitting TRBD1. This CDR3 is 16 amino acids long. The trim removed 1 base at V and 5 bases at J, leaving 8 bases unmatched. Germline CDR1 and CDR2: SGHTA and FQGNSA. CDR3 coding DNA: TGTGCCAGCAGCTTAGTTAGATTACAGGGGGGAGATACGCAGTATTTT. As protein: CASSLVRLQGGDTQYF. Full variable domain (rest looked up from reference TRBV7-2 and TRBJ2-3): GAGVSQSPSNKVTEKGKDVELRCDPISGHTALYWYRQSLGQGLEFLIYFQGNSAPDKSGLPSDRFSAERTGGSVSTLTIQRTQQEDSAVYLCASSLVRLQGGDTQYFGPGTRLTVL.

The genes are TRBV18 and TRBJ2-3, with TRBD1 as a possible D gene (5 bases). Germline V CDR1 and CDR2: KGHSH, LQKENI. Trimming shortened V by 6 bases and J by 4 bases, and 11 bases separated the two germline ends. The CDR3 spans 13 residues. CDR3 sequence: CASSRTLSDTQYF. The CDR3 bases are TGTGCCAGCTCGAGGACACTTTCAGATACGCAGTATTTT.

The V gene is TRBV7-3, the J gene TRBJ2-1; TRBD2 matches 7 bases. This CDR3 comprises 13 residues. Germline loops: CDR1 SGHTA, CDR2 FQGTGA. V was pared by 5 bases and J by 5 bases, with 3 bases of the junction left unmatched. The CDR3 loop is CASSRGVNNEQFF. The DNA of the CDR3 is TGTGCCAGCAGCCGGGGGGTTAACAATGAGCAGTTCTTC. Full variable domain (outside the CDR3, taken from reference TRBV7-3 and TRBJ2-1): GAGVSQTPSNKVTEKGKYVELRCDPISGHTALYWYRQSLGQGPEFLIYFQGTGAADDSGLPNDRFFAVRPEGSVSTLKIQRTERGDSAVYLCASSRGVNNEQFFGPGTRLTVL.

This clone was observed a few times. The chain recombines TRBV4-2 with TRBJ1-2, with TRBD1 matching 8 bases. CDR3 length: 16 amino acids. Trimming at V came to 4 bases and at J to 2 bases, leaving 9 bases not matched to a gene. Germline V gene sequence: CDR1 LGHNA, CDR2 YNFKEQ. CDR3 nucleotide sequence: TGTGCCAGCAGCCTACTAGTGGACAGGGACAACTATGGCTACACCTTC. As protein: CASSLLVDRDNYGYTF.

This clone has a handful of counts. This chain joins TRBV5-1 and TRBJ1-1; D might be TRBD1 (6 bases). Trimming left V 1 base short and J 3 bases short, with 13 bases between. CDR1 SGHRS and CDR2 YFSETQ come from the germline V gene. This CDR3 is 15 amino acids long. The CDR3 DNA sequence: TGCGCCAGCAGCTTGCAGGGGCGATTGGACACTGAAGCTTTCTTT. Translation gives CASSLQGRLDTEAFF.

This clone turned up a few times. V and J are TRBV27 and TRBJ2-1, with TRBD2 matching over 13 bases. After removal of 7 bases from V and 7 bases from J, the junction contained 13 bases not matched to a gene. This CDR3 spans 17 amino acids. Germline lookup yields CDR1 MNHEY and CDR2 SMNVEV (reference sequence). The CDR3 region is CASTLGTTSGGPNEQFF. In nucleotides, the CDR3 is TGTGCCAGCACCCTAGGGACGACTAGCGGGGGGCCTAATGAGCAGTTCTTC.

The V and J genes are TRBV12-3 or TRBV12-4 and TRBJ1-6; D is undetermined. Trimming pared 3 bases from V and 6 bases from J, leaving 3 bases between. CDR3 length equals 12 residues. In nucleotides, the CDR3 is TGTGCCAGCAGTTTCACTAATTCACCCCTCCACTTT. It specifies CASSFTNSPLHF.

V gene TRBV19 combines with J gene TRBJ1-3; a weak D match, TRBD1 (5 bases). This CDR3 is built from 13 residues. Germline lookup yields CDR1 LNHDA and CDR2 SQIVND (reference sequence). V shed 9 bases and J shed 0 bases, with 9 bases lying between them. CDR3 sequence reads: CASPTVSGNTIYF. The CDR3 DNA is TGTGCCAGCCCGACAGTCTCTGGAAACACCATATATTTT.

This clone appeared a few times. The chain links TRBV30 to TRBJ1-6; no clear D. CDR1 and CDR2 (germline): GTSNPN, SVGIG (reference sequence). The CDR3 is 11 residues long. V lost 7 bases and J 14 bases, leaving 15 bases between the germline ends. DNA of the CDR3: TGTGCCTCCGCCGTAGGGCCAACCCTCCACTTT. Translating gives CASAVGPTLHF.

The chain is built from TRBV2 and TRBJ2-7; TRBD1 matches 7 bases. The CDR3 spans 14 residues. Looked up from germline, CDR1 is SNHLY and CDR2 is FYNNEI. V lost 7 bases to trimming and J lost 4 bases; unmatched junction nucleotides: 10. The CDR3 reads CASTRDRGSYEQYF. DNA of the CDR3: TGTGCCAGCACCCGGGACAGAGGGAGTTACGAGCAGTACTTC.

The CDR3, as DNA: TGTGCCAGCAGCTTAGGAGCGGGAGGCACCGGGGAGCTGTTTTTT. Protein product: CASSLGAGGTGELFF. The chain is built from TRBV7-2 and TRBJ2-2; 9 positions match TRBD2. The germline gives CDR1 SGHTA, CDR2 FQGNSA. The CDR3 is 15 amino acids. The J segment lost 4 bases and the V segment lost 1 base, leaving 1 base of the junction unmatched.

The chain couples TRBV27 to TRBJ1-1; 10 bases fit TRBD1. The CDR3 runs 15 residues. Germline V CDR1 and CDR2: MNHEY, SMNVEV (reference sequence). Trimming took 3 bases from V and 5 from J; bases not matched to a gene: 6. CDR3 residues: CASSFRQGAITEAFF. CDR3 in DNA: TGTGCCAGCAGTTTCCGACAGGGGGCGATTACTGAAGCTTTCTTT.

The J gene is TRBJ2-7, the V gene TRBV14; 8 bases fit TRBD2. The V gene's germline CDR1 is SGHDN and CDR2 FVKESK. The CDR3 sequence is 15 residues long. The V segment lost 1 base and the J segment 3 bases; nucleotides outside the gene matches: 5. DNA of the CDR3: TGTGCCAGCAGCCAAGGAATAGCGGGAATCTACGAGCAGTACTTC. It translates to CASSQGIAGIYEQYF.

The chain has TRBV14 and TRBJ1-2; D perhaps matches TRBD1 (5 bases). CDR3 length: 16 amino acids. Trimming cost V 1 base and J 6 bases, with 18 bases left between them. CDR1 is SGHDN, CDR2 FVKESK, per germline. The CDR3 reads CASSQVPGGAVDGYTF. For the CDR3, the DNA is TGTGCCAGCAGCCAAGTACCAGGTGGGGCGGTCGATGGCTACACCTTC.

The rearrangement uses TRBV7-9 and TRBJ1-6; the D gene is possibly TRBD1 (6 bases). V lost 5 bases, J lost 0 bases, and 11 bases lay in between. CDR1 is SEHNR, CDR2 FQNEAQ, per germline (reference sequence). This CDR3 contains 16 residues. CDR3 protein: CASSPDSSSYNSPLHF. The CDR3 DNA is TGTGCCAGCAGCCCGGACAGTAGCTCCTATAATTCACCCCTCCACTTT.

V and J are TRBV11-3 and TRBJ2-7, with 8 bases matching TRBD1. Germline assignment: CDR1 SGHNT and CDR2 YENEEA. CDR3 size: 12 residues. V gave up 5 bases and J gave up 6 bases; unmatched junction bases: 3. CDR3 bases: TGTGCCAGCAGCCCTACAGGGGGCGAGCAGTACTTC. This codes for CASSPTGGEQYF. The variable domain in full, with the rest retrieved from reference TRBV11-3 and TRBJ2-7, is EAGVVQSPRYKIIEKKQPVAFWCNPISGHNTLYWYLQNLGQGPELLIRYENEEAVDDSQLPKDRFSAERLKGVDSTLKIQPAELGDSAVYLCASSPTGGEQYFGPGTRLTVT.

The V gene is TRBV21-1, the J gene TRBJ2-7; the DNA was not compared with TRBD2, the D call given in the table. TRBV21-1 represents a pseudogene. This CDR3 is built from 20 residues. CDR3 DNA: TGTGCCAGCAGCAAAAGTGCGGGAGAAACTAGCGGGAGGGCCGCTAGCGAGCAGTACTTC. Encoded protein: CASSKSAGETSGRAASEQYF.

V gene TRBV6-5 combines with J gene TRBJ1-1; TRBD1 aligns across 8 bases. This CDR3 spans 15 amino acids. With 6 bases clipped from V and 0 bases from J, the junction kept 6 bases outside the gene matches. Germline-derived CDR1 and CDR2 are MNHEY and SVGAGI. The CDR3 DNA sequence: TGTGCCAGCAGCCCCCGGGACAGGATGAACACTGAAGCTTTCTTT. Residues: CASSPRDRMNTEAFF.

The V gene is TRBV11-2, the J gene TRBJ2-7; a possible D gene is TRBD2 (6 bases). CDR3 length equals 15 residues. Germline V gene data show CDR1 as SGHAT and CDR2 as FQNNGV. With 5 bases removed from V and 4 bases from J, the gap between germline ends came to 18 bases. The CDR3 sequence is CASSLAAGGIYEQYF. CDR3 in DNA: TGTGCCAGCAGCCTGGCAGCGGGTGGAATTTACGAGCAGTACTTC.

V gene TRBV14 combines with J gene TRBJ2-5; no reliable D call. V lost 2 bases and J lost 2, with 12 bases in between. Per germline, CDR1 SGHDN and CDR2 FVKESK. The CDR3 contains 15 residues. In nucleotides, the CDR3 is TGTGCCAGCAGCCAATGGGAAACAGAACAAGAGACCCAGTACTTC. Protein product: CASSQWETEQETQYF. The variable domain in full, completed from reference TRBV14 and TRBJ2-5, reads EAGVTQFPSHSVIEKGQTVTLRCDPISGHDNLYWYRRVMGKEIKFLLHFVKESKQDESGMPNNRFLAERTGGTYSTLKVQPAELEDSGVYFCASSQWETEQETQYFGPGTRLLVL.

V gene TRBV2 combines with J gene TRBJ2-5, with a weak D call TRBD1 (7 bases). The V end lost 0 bases, the J end lost 5 bases, and 13 bases lay between the germline ends. The CDR3 has 15 amino acids. The germline V gene encodes CDR1 SNHLY and CDR2 FYNNEI. Here the CDR3 reads CASSEAAGGSETQYF. Written as DNA, the CDR3 is TGTGCCAGCAGTGAAGCGGCAGGGGGGTCGGAGACCCAGTACTTC. Combining the CDR3 with reference TRBV2 and TRBJ2-5 gives the whole variable domain EPEVTQTPSHQVTQMGQEVILRCVPISNHLYFYWYRQILGQKVEFLVSFYNNEISEKSEIFDDQFSVERPDGSNFTLKIRSTKLEDSAMYFCASSEAAGGSETQYFGPGTRLLVL.

The rearrangement uses TRBV9 and TRBJ2-7, with 7 bases fitting TRBD2. CDR1 and CDR2 from the germline V gene are SGDLS and YYNGEE. V was pared by 1 base and J by 2 bases, with 6 bases of the junction left unmatched. The CDR3 runs 15 residues. The CDR3, as DNA: TGTGCCAGCAGCGTACAAGCGGGGACCACCTACGAGCAGTACTTC. The encoded protein is CASSVQAGTTYEQYF.

V and J are TRBV18 and TRBJ2-3, with 8 bases matching TRBD2. This CDR3 spans 15 amino acids. V dropped 5 bases and J dropped 2; count of bases not matched to a gene: 6. Germline CDR1 and CDR2: KGHSH and LQKENI. The CDR3 region is CASSGSSGLTDTQYF. In DNA form, the CDR3 reads TGTGCCAGCTCAGGTTCTAGCGGGCTCACAGATACGCAGTATTTT.